A selection of T cell receptor beta chains follows, all from one sample in a study of shared clonotypes between healthy human individuals. TCRdb's table, derived via immunoSEQ multiplex PCR, lists solely in-frame clones and lacks some. Of roughly 490,000 clones in the sample, 76% were seen once. Sequencing used PBMCs. These receptor sequences come from a woman between 40 and 50 years old in good health. Some clones in this sample may be carry-over from other donors' samples. Both conserved end residues are part of each CDR3. Fields, in order: D gene, clone size, J gene, V gene, CDR3 protein, CDR3 DNA. The D gene is left open where the match is weak. Only part of the rows carry a size: once, few, many, or a class if the clone is expanded.

>TRBD2|.|TRBJ2-1|TRBV6-1
CASSDLASGISNEQFF
TGTGCCAGCAGTGATCTTGCTAGCGGGATTTCTAATGAGCAGTTCTTC
>.|.|TRBJ1-4|TRBV4-2
CASSQAVEKLFF
TGTGCCAGCAGCCAAGCGGTTGAAAAACTGTTTTTT
>TRBD2|.|TRBJ2-1|TRBV4-2
CASSQEIAGVGHNEQFF
TGTGCCAGCAGCCAAGAAATCGCGGGAGTCGGCCACAATGAGCAGTTCTTC
>.|.|TRBJ2-3|TRBV5-1
CASSSPTFSSTDTQYF
TGCGCCAGCAGCTCCCCCACTTTCTCTAGCACAGATACGCAGTATTTT
>TRBD2|.|TRBJ2-3|TRBV19
CASMGGRADTQYF
TGTGCCAGTATGGGCGGGAGGGCAGATACGCAGTATTTT
>.|few|TRBJ1-2|TRBV5-1
CASSLGVALEYGYTF
TGCGCCAGCAGCTTGGGGGTAGCTCTGGAATATGGCTACACCTTC
>.|.|TRBJ1-3|TRBV2
CASSREPGNTIYF
TGTGCCAGCAGCAGGGAACCCGGAAACACCATATATTTT
>.|.|TRBJ2-7|TRBV6-6
CASSSPYEQYF
TGTGCCAGCAGTTCCCCCTACGAGCAGTACTTC
>.|.|TRBJ1-2|TRBV7-2
CASSTGRIYGYTF
TGTGCCAGCAGCACCGGACGGATCTATGGCTACACCTTC
>.|.|TRBJ1-2|TRBV5-4
CASSLEFSYGYTF
TGTGCCAGCAGCTTGGAGTTTAGCTATGGCTACACCTTC
>TRBD1|.|TRBJ1-3|TRBV30
CAWRVSRTGPFDTIYF
TGTGCCTGGCGGGTTAGCCGGACAGGTCCTTTCGACACCATATATTTT
>.|.|TRBJ2-7|TRBV6-1
CASSEMRGSHEQYF
TGTGCCAGCAGTGAAATGAGGGGGAGTCACGAGCAGTACTTC
>.|.|TRBJ2-4|TRBV7-9
CASTPWRGDIQYF
TGTGCCAGCACCCCCTGGAGGGGGGACATTCAGTACTTC
>.|.|TRBJ2-1|TRBV5-6
CASSLIRRGLGNEQFF
TGTGCCAGCAGCTTGATCAGGAGGGGTTTGGGCAATGAGCAGTTCTTC
>.|.|TRBJ1-1|TRBV5-1
CASSWRGEVTEAFF
TGCGCCAGCAGCTGGCGGGGGGAGGTCACTGAAGCTTTCTTT
>.|once|TRBJ2-7|TRBV7-2
CASSSSGYEQYF
TGTGCCAGCAGCTCGAGCGGTTACGAGCAGTACTTC
>TRBD1|.|TRBJ1-5|TRBV28
CASSPRQGFLGNQPQHF
TGTGCCAGCAGTCCCCGACAGGGATTTTTGGGGAATCAGCCCCAGCATTTT
>.|.|TRBJ1-1|TRBV28
CASSPPPVTNTEAFF
TGTGCCAGCAGTCCACCGCCGGTCACTAACACTGAAGCTTTCTTT
>TRBD2|.|TRBJ2-3|TRBV15
CATSRLAGGTDTQYF
TGTGCCACCAGCAGACTAGCGGGAGGGACAGATACGCAGTATTTT
>.|.|TRBJ1-3|TRBV6-1
CASNEGRGTGNTIYF
TGTGCCAGCAACGAAGGGCGGGGGACTGGAAACACCATATATTTT
>.|.|TRBJ2-3|TRBV29-1
CSVEERKLVVSTDTQYF
TGCAGCGTTGAAGAGAGGAAGCTAGTTGTAAGCACAGATACGCAGTATTTT
>.|many|TRBJ1-2|TRBV19
CASSPQGRNYGYTF
TGTGCCAGTAGTCCGCAGGGCCGCAACTATGGCTACACCTTC
>.|.|TRBJ2-7|TRBV4-1
CASSPIRDTSSYEQYF
TGCGCCAGCAGCCCAATCCGGGACACCTCATCCTACGAGCAGTACTTC
>TRBD2|.|TRBJ2-3|TRBV27
CASTPSSGGTDTQYF
TGTGCCAGCACCCCCTCTAGCGGGGGCACAGATACGCAGTATTTT
>.|.|TRBJ2-3|TRBV4-2
CASSQTIRRWGADTDTQYF
TGTGCCAGCAGCCAAACTATACGGCGGTGGGGAGCGGACACAGATACGCAGTATTTT
>TRBD1|.|TRBJ2-7|TRBV19
CASSTGQGRDEQYF
TGTGCCAGTAGTACAGGACAGGGGCGGGACGAGCAGTACTTC
>TRBD1|few|TRBJ2-5|TRBV4-1
CASSQGTGGSQETQYF
TGCGCCAGCAGCCAAGGGACAGGGGGTTCCCAAGAGACCCAGTACTTC
>TRBD1|.|TRBJ1-1|TRBV7-8
CASSRTGLNTEAFF
TGTGCCAGCAGTCGGACAGGGTTGAACACTGAAGCTTTCTTT
>TRBD1|.|TRBJ1-5|TRBV6-6
CASSSSGTGSRPQHF
TGTGCCAGCAGTTCATCCGGGACAGGGAGTCGGCCCCAGCATTTT
>.|few|TRBJ2-3|TRBV11-3
CASSLGGAGTDTQYF
TGTGCCAGCAGCTTAGGGGGAGCGGGCACAGATACGCAGTATTTT
>.|.|TRBJ1-5|TRBV7-9
CASSLGRAGSYGQPQHF
TGTGCCAGCAGCTTAGGCCGGGCAGGGTCGTATGGTCAGCCCCAGCATTTT
>.|.|TRBJ2-5|TRBV5-8
CASSLRWQQTKETQYF
TGTGCCAGCAGCTTGCGGTGGCAGCAAACTAAAGAGACCCAGTACTTC